This entry lists 18 T cell receptor beta chains sequenced from one sample in a study of blood T cell repertoires in COVID-19. Sequencing was performed with immunoSEQ multiplex PCR; in TCRdb, only in-frame clones are kept and a portion is missing. The data show more than 50,000 clones, 80% seen once. Sequences were obtained from peripheral blood. Receptors were obtained from a human donor in a cohort sampled during active COVID-19.

A single count supports this clone. The chain has TRBV19 and TRBJ1-5; maybe TRBD1 (5 bases). Germline lookup yields CDR1 LNHDA and CDR2 SQIVND (reference sequence). V lost 3 bases, J lost 0 bases, and 9 bases lay in between. CDR3 length equals 15 residues. In DNA, the CDR3 is TGTGCCAGTAGTATGACAGATTATAGCAATCAGCCCCAGCATTTT. This sequence encodes CASSMTDYSNQPQHF. The variable domain in full, completed from reference TRBV19 and TRBJ1-5, reads DGGITQSPKYLFRKEGQNVTLSCEQNLNHDAMYWYRQDPGQGLRLIYYSQIVNDFQKGDIAEGYSVSREKKESFPLTVTSAQKNPTAFYLCASSMTDYSNQPQHFGDGTRLSIL.

In its sample, this clone was seen once. This chain connects TRBV18 to TRBJ1-4; weak D call: TRBD1 (5 bases). Germline values: CDR1 KGHSH, CDR2 LQKENI. The CDR3 is 18 residues long. V was trimmed by 6 bases and J by 7 bases, leaving 27 bases between them. This CDR3 is CASSPYPRTGRVGEKLFF. In nucleotides, the CDR3 is TGTGCCAGCTCCCCTTACCCCAGAACAGGTAGGGTGGGTGAAAAACTGTTTTTT.

Comment on this clone: Within the sample, other DNA sequences also encode this same CDR3. The gene calls are TRBV2 and TRBJ2-7; tentatively, D is TRBD2 (5 bases). Germline V gene sequence: CDR1 SNHLY, CDR2 FYNNEI. V was cut by 6 bases and J by 1 base, with 7 bases left in between. CDR3 size: 12 residues. CDR3 protein: CASRSGSYEQYF. The DNA of the CDR3 is TGTGCCAGCAGAAGCGGTTCCTACGAGCAGTACTTC.

This rearrangement joins TRBV7-2 to TRBJ2-7, with a weak D call TRBD1 (5 bases). The CDR3 covers 15 residues. Trimming took off 1 base at V and 4 bases at J, with 14 bases between the two ends. The V gene's germline CDR1 is SGHTA and CDR2 FQGNSA. The CDR3 nucleotides are TGTGCCAGCAGCTTAGACAGGACCGAGGTGTACGAGCAGTACTTC. Translated, it gives CASSLDRTEVYEQYF. Full variable domain (missing parts from reference TRBV7-2 and TRBJ2-7): GAGVSQSPSNKVTEKGKDVELRCDPISGHTALYWYRQSLGQGLEFLIYFQGNSAPDKSGLPSDRFSAERTGGSVSTLTIQRTQQEDSAVYLCASSLDRTEVYEQYFGPGTRLTVT.

In its sample, this clone was seen once. V is TRBV24-1 and J is TRBJ2-7; D is undetermined. This CDR3 comprises 15 residues. Germline loops: CDR1 KGHDR, CDR2 SFDVKD. V gave up 3 bases and J gave up 5 bases, with 16 bases separating them. The CDR3 protein is CATSDADKVVHEQYF. CDR3 coding DNA: TGTGCCACCAGTGATGCCGACAAGGTGGTCCACGAGCAGTACTTC.

Only a few counts were recorded for this clone. V is TRBV7-6 and J is TRBJ2-7, with D possibly being TRBD2 (5 bases). Per germline, CDR1 SGHVS and CDR2 FNYEAQ. The CDR3 is made up of 14 amino acids. The germline V and J ends were trimmed by 5 bases and 1 base, with 12 bases remaining between them. The CDR3: CASSPSPGSYEQYF. DNA for the CDR3: TGTGCCAGCAGCCCTAGCCCGGGGTCCTACGAGCAGTACTTC.

The genes are TRBV6-2 or TRBV6-3 and TRBJ2-7; 7 nucleotides align to TRBD1. V was pared by 0 bases and J by 2 bases, with 7 bases of the junction left unmatched. The CDR3 extends over 16 amino acids. Germline V gene sequence: CDR1 MNHEY, CDR2 SVGEGT. The CDR3 sequence: CASSYSLTGSPYEQYF. The CDR3 nucleotides are TGTGCCAGCAGTTACTCTCTGACAGGGTCCCCCTACGAGCAGTACTTC.

The chain employs TRBV6-5 and TRBJ2-6, with 8 bases that match TRBD1. The CDR3 contains 15 residues. Per the germline V gene, CDR1 is MNHEY and CDR2 is SVGAGI. Trimming removed 6 bases from V and 4 bases from J; junction bases left unmatched: 5. Here the CDR3 DNA reads TGTGCCAGCAGCTCGACAGGGGTCGGGGCCAACGTCCTGACTTTC. This translates into CASSSTGVGANVLTF.

This chain joins TRBV9 and TRBJ2-7, with TRBD1 matching over 7 bases. This CDR3 spans 15 amino acids. The V gene's germline CDR1 is SGDLS and CDR2 YYNGEE. The V and J ends lost 0 bases and 0 bases, in that order; junction bases with no gene match: 3. The CDR3 loop is CASSVGDSSSYEQYF. CDR3 DNA sequence: TGTGCCAGCAGCGTAGGGGACAGCAGCTCCTACGAGCAGTACTTC.

The chain carries TRBV18 and TRBJ2-1; TRBD2 matches at 10 bases. V was clipped by 8 bases and J by 6 bases; unmatched bases: 7. Germline lookup yields CDR1 KGHSH and CDR2 LQKENI. This CDR3 has 14 residues. CDR3 DNA sequence: TGTGCCAGCGACCTGAGCGGGAGGGCCAATGAGCAGTTCTTC. This encodes CASDLSGRANEQFF.

The chain couples TRBV5-1 to TRBJ2-7; 8 bases fit TRBD2. V lost 0 bases, J lost 7 bases, and 12 bases stayed unmatched. The CDR3 has 16 residues. CDR1 and CDR2 from the germline V gene are SGHRS and YFSETQ. The CDR3 region has the DNA TGCGCCAGCAGCTTGGTAAGCGGGAGAGGGCTACGTGAGCAGTACTTC. This encodes CASSLVSGRGLREQYF.

This clone was seen a handful of times. The rearrangement joins TRBV5-6 to TRBJ1-2; weak D call: TRBD1 (6 bases). Between the trimmed V and J ends, which lost 5 bases and 0 bases, there was a span of 14 bases. The CDR3 is 15 amino acids. The V gene's germline CDR1 is SGHDT and CDR2 YYEEEE. CDR3: CASSTLGAANYGYTF. The CDR3 region has the DNA TGTGCCAGCAGTACCCTGGGGGCAGCTAACTATGGCTACACCTTC.

The V and J genes are TRBV27 and TRBJ2-1, with a tentative D call TRBD1 (5 bases). The CDR3 length is 15 residues. The V end lost 5 bases, the J end lost 2 bases, and 13 bases lay between the germline ends. Germline V lookup: CDR1 MNHEY, CDR2 SMNVEV (reference sequence). The DNA of the CDR3 is TGTGCCAGCAGTACCCCGCAGGGCCCCTACAATGAGCAGTTCTTC. It encodes CASSTPQGPYNEQFF.

The rearrangement uses TRBV11-2 and TRBJ2-3; 9 nucleotides line up with TRBD1. CDR3 length: 16 residues. The germline V gene encodes CDR1 SGHAT and CDR2 FQNNGV. The V gene end was trimmed by 5 bases and the J gene end by 3 bases; junction bases not matched to a gene: 9. The CDR3: CASSLTGQGITDTQYF. CDR3 in DNA: TGTGCCAGCAGCCTAACCGGACAGGGGATAACAGATACGCAGTATTTT.

This clone occurred once. The chain joins TRBV2 to TRBJ1-2, with 7 bases lining up with TRBD1. Germline-derived CDR1 and CDR2 are SNHLY and FYNNEI. After removal of 5 bases from V and 8 bases from J, the junction contained 11 bases not matched to a gene. This CDR3 contains 14 residues. CDR3 residues: CASSLTGTEFGYTF. The CDR3 coding sequence is TGTGCCAGCAGTTTAACCGGGACAGAATTCGGCTACACCTTC. The full variable domain, completed using reference TRBV2 and TRBJ1-2, is EPEVTQTPSHQVTQMGQEVILRCVPISNHLYFYWYRQILGQKVEFLVSFYNNEISEKSEIFDDQFSVERPDGSNFTLKIRSTKLEDSAMYFCASSLTGTEFGYTFGSGTRLTVV.

J is TRBJ1-4 and V is TRBV2; 9 bases align to TRBD1. The V segment lost 7 bases and the J segment 3 bases; nucleotides outside the gene matches: 6. The CDR3 has 15 residues. CDR1 and CDR2 from the germline V gene are SNHLY and FYNNEI. Here the CDR3 reads CASKGQGMANEKLFF. DNA of the CDR3: TGTGCCAGCAAAGGACAGGGGATGGCTAATGAAAAACTGTTTTTT. Based on the CDR3 plus reference TRBV2 and TRBJ1-4, the full variable domain is EPEVTQTPSHQVTQMGQEVILRCVPISNHLYFYWYRQILGQKVEFLVSFYNNEISEKSEIFDDQFSVERPDGSNFTLKIRSTKLEDSAMYFCASKGQGMANEKLFFGSGTQLSVL.

This chain joins TRBV6-5 and TRBJ2-7; 7 nucleotides align to TRBD2. The length of the CDR3 is 16 residues. Looked up from germline, CDR1 is MNHEY and CDR2 is SVGAGI. V dropped 2 bases and J dropped 2; count of bases not matched to a gene: 9. The CDR3 sequence is CASSYGSGKDPYEQYF. The CDR3 nucleotides are TGTGCCAGCAGTTACGGGAGCGGGAAGGACCCCTACGAGCAGTACTTC.

This clone was counted a few times. This rearrangement joins TRBV29-1 to TRBJ2-7, with D possibly matching TRBD2 (6 bases). The ends were cut back, 0 bases at V and 9 bases at J, with 9 bases in the middle. This CDR3 comprises 11 residues. Germline values: CDR1 SQVTM, CDR2 ANQGSEA. CDR3 loop: CSVEDRRVQYF. For the CDR3, the DNA is TGCAGCGTTGAAGATAGGAGGGTGCAGTACTTC.